This T cell receptor beta chain came from a study of T cells in Graves' hyperthyroidism and ophthalmopathy. General study findings and limits: In the blood, most expanded thyroid clonotypes above 0.001 appeared as well.

At least ten counts were recorded for this clonotype. The antigen is not known. This CDR3 has 15 amino acids. Trimming removed 2 bases from V and 7 bases from J; junction bases left unmatched: 11. Germline values: CDR1 MGHRA, CDR2 YSYEKL. Amplified regions were TCR beta CDR3 sequences from RNA transcripts. An initial round of RT-PCR targeting the TCR CDR3 relied on the HTBI primer set. TCRdb itself ran the multiplex PCR reads through MiXCR, one entry per CDR3 protein. The repertoire has around 600,000 distinct CDR3 sequences, around a sixth of them found once; the top ten carry around 6.6%. The study enrolled patients aged 18 to 65 with newly diagnosed hyperthyroidism of under 2 months' duration.

Source material: blood. The sequence derives from a woman aged 25 to 45 with Graves' hyperthyroidism. The rearrangement uses TRBV4-1 and TRBJ2-7; 7 bases line up with TRBD2. Here the CDR3 reads CASSQPGTTRSEQYF. The CDR3 DNA reads as TGCGCCAGCAGCCAACCCGGGACTACCCGTTCGGAGCAGTACTTC.